This T cell receptor beta chain was obtained from a study of a mutant IDH1 vaccine in newly diagnosed glioma. Study in general: With temozolomide cycles, or 4-6 weeks after radiotherapy alone, vaccination was started. Treated patients had a mean age of approximately 40 years and a 62.5% male, approximately 38% female split. General study points: Pseudoprogression appeared independent of alterations in top peripheral clonotypes. Vaccine-induced responses were seen in 93.3% of patients, spanning several MHC alleles.

The sample's time point: week 23, last vaccination. Vaccination comprised doses that each held 300 ug of mutant IDH1 20-mer peptide, plus topical imiquimod. Sequencing was performed with immunoSEQ multiplex PCR; in TCRdb, only in-frame clones are kept and a portion is missing. The data contain 40,000 or so clones, roughly 80% of them singletons. Germline lookup yields CDR1 LNHDA and CDR2 SQIVND (reference sequence). V was pared by 6 bases and J by 0 bases, with 8 bases between. The CDR3 totals 13 residues. With regard to this clone: Its target is not known.

This chain links TRBV19 with TRBJ2-5; tentative D call: TRBD1 (5 bases). This TCR derives from a woman aged 18-29 years with glioma. Some clones in this sample may be carry-over from other donors' samples. This sample comprised PBMCs, obtained from a glioma patient whose treatment included an IDH1 peptide vaccine. CDR3 DNA sequence: TGTGCCAGTAGAAGGACACACCAAGAGACCCAGTACTTC. It encodes CASRRTHQETQYF.